This T cell receptor (beta chain) comes out of a study of shared clonotypes between healthy human individuals (dated by TCRdb to about 2020). For the wider study: Three men and a couple of women, aged 18 to 49 years, made up the cohort. For each donor, three plates each were used for CD4 naive and CD4 memory, two plates were used for CD8 naive, and one plate was used for CD8 memory. To estimate repertoire size and how much clonotype sharing occurs between individuals, the study deeply sequenced the blood TCR repertoires of five healthy adults. Different laboratories and diverse techniques were used to prepare libraries and sequence TCR repertoires, to increase sequencing depth and limit assay-specific biases. Each donor's leukapheresis produced roughly between about 0.9 and 9.5 billion PBMCs.

The full study reports these points: Because the study included a small number of donors, the genetic and exposure-history diversity represented was limited. Across four donors, approximately 4.9% of naive CD4, approximately 3.5% of naive CD8, 2.3% of memory CD4, and 0.3% to 0.45% of memory CD8 clonotypes were shared. Incomplete sequencing was indicated by rarefaction of sorted-subset datasets, despite the large sequencing depth. Sampling was restricted to blood, and TCR repertoires in tissue are likely to differ from TCR repertoires in blood. Higher generation probabilities were observed for clonotypes shared by all four sorted-subset donors than for non-shared clonotypes. Larger estimated clonotype richness was generally found for naive subsets than for memory subsets. Pairwise subsampling led to the expectation that sequencing depth would affect the degree of clonotype sharing among donors.

Using the deep immunoSEQ assay, TCR CDR3 regions were amplified from genomic DNA by multiplex PCR. Extracted genomic DNA from each cell subset was spread evenly across all wells of several immunoSEQ 96-well plates, with each plate serving as a replicate. For sorted subsets, approximately 210 ng of genomic DNA, equivalent to around 29,000 T cell genomes, went into each replicate PCR. The purified libraries were quantified using a Qubit 3.0 fluorometer, sized with a Bioanalyzer 2100, and then quantified again using the KAPA Library Quantification kit. Every immunoSEQ 96-well plate was sequenced on a separate single-read 150-cycle Illumina NextSeq 550 flow cell. On the authors' methods: The immunoSEQ output contained only junctional sequences without quality scores, so filtering could not match that applied to full-length reads. To assign V/J genes and CDR3, sequences were annotated using PyIR, a Python wrapper for IgBLAST v1.9, with IMGT germline references. Any read was removed if the V/J assignment was weak (E-value above 1e-6), the CDR3 was missing, or the read contained stop codons, out-of-frame junctions, or ambiguous translated residues. V3J clonotypes were defined as sequences sharing the same inferred V gene, J gene, and CDR3 amino acid sequence. Percentage overlap between repertoires was computed as shared unique clonotypes divided by the size of the smaller repertoire. Repertoire richness was assessed with RTK rarefaction, the Chao1 estimator, and Recon v2.1 estimates of unobserved clonotypes. Generation probabilities for all TCRbeta clonotypes obtained by the gDNA method from several donors were computed using OLGA. TCRdb holds this immuneACCESS table with in-frame rearrangements only. Some clones are missing; in checked studies, unresolved V genes explain under half, and the rest has no known cause. V, J and clone size reflect that table, while D and trimming were determined from the DNA. The table for this sample lists around 2,000,000 clones; roughly 91% of them were counted only once. Clones ranked in the top ten supply approximately 1.7% of the sample.

CD8 naive samples were obtained by positive selection for CCR7 among CD45RO-negative cells, yielding a CD45RA+CCR7+ population from which TemRA cells were excluded. The donors were healthy, HIV-negative adults who had no recently reported acute infections or vaccinations. Every donor was a Caucasian adult living in Nashville, Tennessee, USA. Blood was obtained by leukapheresis, after which PBMCs were separated by Ficoll-Histopaque density gradient centrifugation and cryopreserved in liquid nitrogen vapor phase. Purity and quantity of every magnetically sorted T cell population were checked by analytical flow cytometry. Each sorted fraction had its genomic DNA isolated and then quantified by UV absorbance on a Nanodrop 2000c. This clone was picked up one time. The specificity of this receptor is unknown. Base qualities are not provided; no much larger clone lies one nucleotide away. The junction shows trimming of 3 bases on V and 4 bases on J, and the gene matches do not reach 3 bases of it. The germline V gene (reference sequence) sets CDR1 to MNHEY and CDR2 to SMNVEV. From cysteine to phenylalanine, the CDR3 is 14 amino acids long. The CDR3 DNA has 42 bases and is translated from base 1.

The receptor was derived from a young man in good health. Some clones in this sample may be carry-over from other donors' samples. This chain is built from TRBV27 and TRBJ1-2; 9 central bases correspond to TRBD1. Sequenced: naive CD8+ T cells from PBMCs. The cell subset or site label, as the study defines it: CD45RA+CCR7+. The CDR3 is CASSFTGGSYGYTF. Here is the DNA: TGTGCCAGCAGTTTCACAGGGGGCTCCTATGGCTACACCTTC.